A single sample gave rise to the 9 T cell receptor beta chains below, sequenced in a study of OX40 agonist ivuxolimab in advanced cancers. TCRdb's table, derived via immunoSEQ multiplex PCR, lists solely in-frame clones and lacks some. This table has 60,000 to 85,000 clones, 80% to 90% appearing once. Sequencing was performed on CD4+ or CD8+ T cells sorted from blood, taken in a trial of the OX40 agonist ivuxolimab. These receptors all stem from an adult with an advanced solid tumor such as melanoma, head and neck, liver or kidney cancer.

The rearrangement uses TRBV2 and TRBJ2-4; tentatively, D is TRBD1 or TRBD2 (5 bases each). The CDR3 totals 15 residues. Germline CDR1 SNHLY, CDR2 FYNNEI. The germline V and J ends were trimmed by 6 bases and 5 bases, with 17 bases remaining between them. The CDR3 sequence: CASRTGTGDQNIQYF. In nucleotides, the CDR3 is TGTGCCAGCAGAACTGGAACTGGGGACCAAAACATTCAGTACTTC.

J is TRBJ2-2 and V is TRBV5-1; a possible D gene is TRBD2 (6 bases). The ends were cut back, 0 bases at V and 5 bases at J, with 11 bases in the middle. This CDR3 spans 15 amino acids. CDR1 is SGHRS, CDR2 YFSETQ, per germline. CDR3 nucleotide sequence: TGCGCCAGCAGCTTGGCTCAGGGAGGTACCGGGGAGCTGTTTTTT. Residues: CASSLAQGGTGELFF.

The chain employs TRBV5-1 and TRBJ1-5; D call uncertain. With 5 bases removed from V and 0 bases from J, the gap between germline ends came to 6 bases. Germline lookup yields CDR1 SGHRS and CDR2 YFSETQ. The CDR3 runs 13 residues. CDR3 region: CASSSYSNQPQHF. CDR3 sequence (DNA): TGCGCCAGCAGTTCTTATAGCAATCAGCCCCAGCATTTT.

The chain has TRBV30 and TRBJ2-7, with TRBD2 matching 8 bases. Losses at the gene ends were 4 bases for V and 0 bases for J; bases not matched to a gene: 8. The CDR3 runs to 15 residues. The germline V gene has CDR1 GTSNPN and CDR2 SVGIG (reference sequence). CDR3 sequence reads: CAWTGGPGLSYEQYF. The CDR3 DNA follows: TGTGCCTGGACGGGGGGGCCCGGGCTCTCCTACGAGCAGTACTTC.

V usage is TRBV6-4 and J usage is TRBJ2-2; a weak D match, TRBD1 (6 bases). The germline V gene has CDR1 MRHNA and CDR2 SNTAGT. The CDR3 contains 15 residues. Trimming shortened V by 6 bases and J by 5 bases, and 16 bases separated the two germline ends. CDR3 in DNA: TGTGCCAGCAGACCACAGGGTGAAGGGACCGGGGAGCTGTTTTTT. This encodes CASRPQGEGTGELFF.

V and J are TRBV7-3 and TRBJ2-2, with D uncertain. Germline loops: CDR1 SGHTA, CDR2 FQGTGA. The CDR3 loop spans 14 amino acids. With 1 base removed from V and 4 bases from J, the gap between germline ends came to 7 bases. CDR3 residues: CASSLNFATGELFF. CDR3 DNA sequence: TGTGCCAGCAGCTTAAACTTTGCCACCGGGGAGCTGTTTTTT.

The V gene is TRBV7-9, the J gene TRBJ2-7; perhaps TRBD2 as D (6 bases). V was cut by 4 bases and J by 2 bases, with 21 bases left in between. The CDR3 runs 17 residues. The germline V gene has CDR1 SEHNR and CDR2 FQNEAQ (reference sequence). DNA for the CDR3: TGTGCCAGCAGCTCCCCCCTATCAAGACTAGATCCCTACGAGCAGTACTTC. Translated: CASSSPLSRLDPYEQYF.

V and J are TRBV18 and TRBJ1-3; D perhaps matches TRBD1 (5 bases). Per germline, CDR1 KGHSH and CDR2 LQKENI. This CDR3 spans 16 amino acids. The V gene lost 0 bases and the J gene lost 0 bases, with 9 bases spanning the gap. CDR3 loop: CASSPPGRNSGNTIYF. The CDR3 nucleotides read TGTGCCAGCTCACCACCGGGGCGGAACTCTGGAAACACCATATATTTT.

V usage is TRBV4-3 and J usage is TRBJ2-7; D tentatively fits TRBD1 or TRBD2 (5 bases each). Looked up from germline, CDR1 is LGHNA and CDR2 is YSLEER. There are 13 residues in the CDR3. With 0 bases removed from V and 6 bases from J, the gap between germline ends came to 9 bases. This chain's CDR3 is CASSQDSGGEQYF. DNA of the CDR3: TGCGCCAGCAGCCAAGATAGTGGGGGCGAGCAGTACTTC.